This TCR beta chain was found in a study of neurological immune-mediated disorders. The germline gives CDR1 SGHRS, CDR2 YFSETQ. J gave up 5 bases and V 0 bases, and 2 bases lay outside the gene matches. The CDR3 consists of 13 residues. Study outcomes and limitations: The study found the most TCR clonal expansion in HTLV-1-associated myelopathy and the least in multiple sclerosis, below healthy controls. Among expanded clones, no CDR3 amino acid sequences were shared across subjects, a pattern suggesting private repertoires in all groups.

At least ten counts were recorded for this clonotype. Its cognate antigen is unknown. This sample's time point: technical triplicate 2. It was by 5'RACE with 10-nucleotide random UMIs that the cDNA was made. Sequencing runs each yielded over 170 million TCR-beta sequences from 15-18 subjects. MiXCR was run by TCRdb on the 5' RACE reads, yielding one entry per CDR3 protein. This repertoire shows under 70,000 distinct CDR3 sequences, nearly 25% found once; its top ten account for around 4.5%. The TCR sequence derives from a man between 60 and 70 years old with HTLV-1-associated myelopathy (HAM/TSP). Sequenced material: PBMCs. V gene TRBV5-1 combines with J gene TRBJ2-7; 7 bases align to TRBD1. CDR3 region: CASSLGTGDEQYF. CDR3 DNA sequence: TGCGCCAGCAGCTTGGGAACAGGGGACGAGCAGTACTTC.